The text below deals with one TCR beta chain. Antigen: not known. The sample is drawn from a study of cytomegalovirus exposure and HLA in healthy donors. General study results and limits: Versus the approximately 700-donor mean, an Asian-associated ancestry cluster reportedly showed fewer N-insertions in a later analysis.

The CDR3 contains 15 residues. Per germline, CDR1 GTSNPN and CDR2 SVGIG (reference sequence). V lost 3 bases and J lost 4; bases outside the gene matches: 11. Vbeta (60) and Jbeta (13) primers were used in the PCR. Sequencing used immunoSEQ multiplex PCR; TCRdb keeps in-frame clones, though not all of them. In the table there are approximately 44,000 clones, roughly 87% of which are singletons. J is TRBJ1-1 and V is TRBV30, with TRBD1 matching 7 bases. Sequenced material: PBMCs. The receptor comes from a woman in her 40s in good health and CMV-seropositive. CDR3 coding DNA: TGTGCCTGGAGGGGGCAAGGGGGCGCCAGCACTGAAGCTTTCTTT. Protein sequence: CAWRGQGGASTEAFF.